The 14 T cell receptor beta chains below all came from one sample that was sequenced in a study of regulatory T cells in long-lasting Graves disease. Sequencing libraries for TCR beta were prepared with iRepertoire HTBI primers and Arm-PCR of CDR3 regions. TCRdb re-called the multiplex PCR reads through MiXCR, storing one row per CDR3 protein. The sample shows 400,000 to 450,000 distinct CDR3 sequences, around 17% of them seen only once. Time point meaning: newly diagnosed GD, antithyroid drugs for less than 3 months. The TCR library was prepared using RNA isolated from PBMCs. Another study also made use of these data, one on T cells in Graves' hyperthyroidism and ophthalmopathy.

The material sequenced was peripheral blood mononuclear cells (PBMCs), taken at new diagnosis, from a patient treated with antithyroid drugs. Every receptor here comes from a woman in her twenties or thirties with Graves disease.

V gene TRBV6-2 or TRBV6-3 combines with J gene TRBJ1-4; D gene uncertain. Trimming left V 6 bases short and J 15 bases short, with 11 bases between. This CDR3 has 10 amino acids. The V gene's germline CDR1 is MNHEY and CDR2 SVGEGT. For the CDR3, the DNA is TGTGCCAGCAGCCTCCATCTAATGTTTTTT. Translation gives CASSLHLMFF.

This clonotype was recorded at least ten times. J is TRBJ1-5 and V is TRBV28; maybe TRBD1 (5 bases). Trimming stripped 6 bases from V and 4 bases from J, with 16 bases between. Germline V CDR1 and CDR2: MDHEN, SYDVKM. CDR3 length: 15 amino acids. The CDR3 here is CASRRAGTENQPQHF. CDR3 nucleotides: TGTGCCAGCAGACGGGCCGGGACGGAAAATCAGCCCCAGCATTTT.

The chain links TRBV14 to TRBJ2-1, with TRBD2 matching over 11 bases. The CDR3 is 12 amino acids. The V segment lost 3 bases and the J segment 15 bases; nucleotides outside the gene matches: 4. Germline V CDR1 and CDR2: SGHDN, FVKESK. The CDR3 sequence: CASSHTSGSVFF. In nucleotides, the CDR3 is TGTGCCAGCAGCCATACTAGCGGGAGCGTGTTCTTC.

The gene calls are TRBV4-2 and TRBJ1-2; D gene uncertain. This CDR3 contains 13 residues. CDR1 is LGHNA, CDR2 YNFKEQ, per germline. Trimming removed 0 bases at V and 11 bases at J, with 13 bases between. CDR3 nucleotides: TGTGCCAGCAGCCAAGAGTTCCAAAGCGGTTACACCTTC. Its translation: CASSQEFQSGYTF.

The chain recombines TRBV10-3 with TRBJ2-7; 8 nucleotides line up with TRBD2. This CDR3 region has 12 residues. Germline CDR1 ENHRY, CDR2 SYGVKD. V dropped 6 bases and J dropped 4; count of bases not matched to a gene: 2. The CDR3 DNA sequence: TGTGCCATCAGGGTAGCGGGATACGAGCAGTACTTC. Protein: CAIRVAGYEQYF.

This chain uses TRBV19 with TRBJ1-1; 7 bases align to TRBD1. Per germline, CDR1 LNHDA and CDR2 SQIVND (reference sequence). The junction had 7 bases not matched to a gene; V was cut back by 8 bases and J by 4 bases. The CDR3 totals 13 residues. The CDR3 DNA is TGTGCCAGTTACGACAGGGTGAGCACTGAAGCTTTCTTT. It yields the protein CASYDRVSTEAFF.

This clonotype has a count of ten or more. V gene TRBV5-1 combines with J gene TRBJ1-4; TRBD1 matches 8 bases. Germline loops: CDR1 SGHRS, CDR2 YFSETQ. With 3 bases clipped from V and 0 bases from J, the junction kept 7 bases outside the gene matches. The CDR3 consists of 17 residues. The CDR3 DNA follows: TGCGCCAGCAGCTCCCGGCCGGGACAGGCAACTAATGAAAAACTGTTTTTT. It specifies CASSSRPGQATNEKLFF.

The CDR3 sequence: CAWMAGGAGANVLTF. In DNA, the CDR3 is TGTGCCTGGATGGCAGGGGGCGCAGGGGCCAACGTCCTGACTTTC. V usage is TRBV30 and J usage is TRBJ2-6; 8 bases map to TRBD1. After removal of 4 bases from V and 4 bases from J, the junction contained 6 bases not matched to a gene. The CDR3 covers 15 residues. CDR1 and CDR2 from the germline V gene are GTSNPN and SVGIG (reference sequence). Full variable domain (rest looked up from reference TRBV30 and TRBJ2-6): SQTIHQWPATLVQPVGSPLSLECTVEGTSNPNLYWYRQAAGRGLQLLFYSVGIGQISSEVPQNLSASRPQDRQFILSSKKLLLSDSGFYLCAWMAGGAGANVLTFGAGSRLTVL.

In this sample, this clonotype turned up many times. The chain couples TRBV27 to TRBJ1-1, with 7 bases identical to TRBD1. This CDR3 comprises 14 residues. The ends lost 5 bases at V and 6 bases at J; junction bases unmatched: 9. From germline, CDR1 is MNHEY and CDR2 SMNVEV (reference sequence). DNA for the CDR3: TGTGCCAGCAGTGCCCACAGGGGCGGCGCTGAAGCTTTCTTT. Translation gives CASSAHRGGAEAFF.

This clonotype was seen more than once but under ten times. The V call is TRBV5-1, the J call TRBJ2-1; TRBD2 aligns across 13 bases. V was pared by 4 bases and J by 0 bases, with 4 bases of the junction left unmatched. CDR1 SGHRS and CDR2 YFSETQ come from the germline V gene. The CDR3 extends over 17 amino acids. The CDR3 nucleotides read TGCGCCAGCAGCCCCTGGACTAGCGGGAGCTCCTACAATGAGCAGTTCTTC. It translates to CASSPWTSGSSYNEQFF.

J is TRBJ1-1 and V is TRBV7-3; TRBD1 is a possible D gene (6 bases). Trimming removed 5 bases from V and 10 bases from J, with 17 bases in between. The germline V gene has CDR1 SGHTA and CDR2 FQGTGA. The CDR3 extends over 13 amino acids. CDR3: CASSPGGTQGAFF. The CDR3 bases are TGTGCCAGCAGCCCTGGGGGCACCCAGGGAGCTTTCTTT.

This clonotype was seen at least ten times. This chain uses TRBV14 with TRBJ2-1; 10 nucleotides match TRBD2. The CDR3 contains 16 residues. The ends lost 4 bases at V and 3 bases at J; junction bases unmatched: 6. CDR1 and CDR2 from the germline V gene are SGHDN and FVKESK. The CDR3 DNA is TGTGCCAGCAGCCCTCCGGGACTAGCGTACTACAATGAGCAGTTCTTC. Translated: CASSPPGLAYYNEQFF.

The rearrangement links TRBV28 to TRBJ1-5; TRBD1 is a possible D gene (5 bases). Germline loops: CDR1 MDHEN, CDR2 SYDVKM. This CDR3 has 14 amino acids. Trimming removed 3 bases from V and 3 bases from J, with 9 bases in between. The CDR3 bases are TGTGCCAGCAGTTTTTTGGGGGACAATCAGCCCCAGCATTTT. Translating it yields CASSFLGDNQPQHF.

The J gene is TRBJ2-1, the V gene TRBV24-1; 7 nucleotides align to TRBD1. There are 14 residues in the CDR3. From germline, CDR1 is KGHDR and CDR2 SFDVKD. Unmatched junction bases numbered 0, after V lost 4 bases and J lost 1 base. The CDR3 DNA follows: TGTGCCACCAGTGAGACAGGGTCCTACAATGAGCAGTTCTTC. This gives the protein CATSETGSYNEQFF.